This TCR beta chain was documented in a study of shared clonotypes between healthy human individuals. Germline CDR1 is SEHNR and CDR2 is FQNEAQ (reference sequence). The CDR3 contains 17 residues. J gave up 0 bases and V 4 bases, and 11 bases lay outside the gene matches. The investigators split CD4+ cells into a CD45RA+ naive subset and a CD45RA-negative memory subset. Clones were read by immunoSEQ multiplex PCR, and TCRdb kept only the in-frame ones, dropping some. This table holds approximately 980,000 clones, over 60% found once. The sequence was collected from a man between 18 and 35 years old in good health. The sequencing sample was made of memory CD4+ T cells sorted from blood. The subset denotes: CD45RA-negative fraction. V is TRBV7-9 and J is TRBJ2-7, with 8 bases lining up with TRBD1. The CDR3 protein is CASSSMGTGASSYEQYF. CDR3 nucleotide sequence: TGTGCCAGCAGCTCGATGGGGACAGGCGCTAGCTCCTACGAGCAGTACTTC.